This T cell receptor (beta chain) is from a study of radiotherapy plus CTLA-4 blockade in lung cancer. It was focal radiation plus CTLA-4 blockade with ipilimumab that patients with chemo-refractory metastatic non-small-cell lung cancer received. The table came from immunoSEQ multiplex PCR; TCRdb's copy has only in-frame clones and leaves some out. The sample holds about 83,000 clones, around 79% seen once. After removal of 5 bases from V and 2 bases from J, the junction contained 5 bases not matched to a gene. This CDR3 comprises 15 residues. Looked up from germline, CDR1 is MNHEY and CDR2 is SMNVEV (reference sequence).

This sequence was found in a human donor with non-small cell lung cancer who had a partial response to radiotherapy plus ipilimumab. Some clones in this sample may be carry-over from other donors' samples. This chain uses TRBV27 with TRBJ2-2; TRBD1 matches at 7 bases. The sample in question was peripheral blood, obtained from a patient treated with radiotherapy plus ipilimumab. CDR3 residues: CASSGGQTNTGELFF. The CDR3 DNA reads TGTGCCAGCAGTGGGGGACAGACAAACACCGGGGAGCTGTTTTTT.